Presented here are 25 T cell receptor beta chains from one specimen sequenced in a study of cytomegalovirus exposure and HLA in healthy donors. Researchers ran the PCR with 60 Vbeta and 13 Jbeta primers. Libraries were prepared by immunoSEQ multiplex PCR; TCRdb keeps only in-frame clonotypes and omits some of them. The table includes about 160,000 clones, 75% to 85% detected once. Source material: PBMCs. The receptors derive from a man aged 50 or older in good health and CMV-seropositive.

The CDR3 nucleotides read TGTGCCAGCAGTGACGAGACAGATTATGGCTACACCTTC. It yields the protein CASSDETDYGYTF. The chain uses TRBV2 and TRBJ1-2; tentative D call: TRBD1 (5 bases). CDR3 length: 13 amino acids. The V gene lost 3 bases and the J gene lost 5 bases, with 10 bases spanning the gap. Germline CDR1 SNHLY, CDR2 FYNNEI.

The rearrangement uses TRBV27 and TRBJ2-7; 7 positions match TRBD1. Losses at the gene ends were 5 bases for V and 2 bases for J; bases not matched to a gene: 9. Per the germline V gene, CDR1 is MNHEY and CDR2 is SMNVEV (reference sequence). The CDR3 loop spans 15 amino acids. The CDR3 loop reads CASSIQTGAAYEQYF. The CDR3 DNA reads TGTGCCAGCAGTATACAAACAGGGGCCGCCTACGAGCAGTACTTC.

The V gene is TRBV28, the J gene TRBJ1-5, with D possibly being TRBD1 (5 bases). V gave up 3 bases and J gave up 0 bases, with 18 bases separating them. CDR3 length: 18 amino acids. Germline assignment: CDR1 MDHEN and CDR2 SYDVKM. Written as DNA, the CDR3 is TGTGCCAGCAGTTTCCCCCCCACATCGGGGGATAGCAATCAGCCCCAGCATTTT. This codes for CASSFPPTSGDSNQPQHF.

The chain recombines TRBV28 with TRBJ1-3, with TRBD1 matching 9 bases. Germline values: CDR1 MDHEN, CDR2 SYDVKM. V was pared by 5 bases and J by 3 bases, with 5 bases of the junction left unmatched. The CDR3 runs to 15 residues. CDR3: CASSQGQGFGNTIYF. Here the CDR3 DNA reads TGTGCCAGCAGTCAGGGACAGGGCTTTGGAAACACCATATATTTT.

This clone was detected only a few times. The chain carries TRBV6-6 and TRBJ2-5; 8 nucleotides line up with TRBD1. CDR3 length: 14 residues. V shed 7 bases, J shed 2 bases, and the junction held 6 bases outside the gene matches. Germline CDR1 is MNHNY and CDR2 is SVGAGI (reference sequence). The CDR3 here is CASTLNRGQETQYF. CDR3 nucleotide sequence: TGTGCCAGCACCCTCAACAGGGGGCAAGAGACCCAGTACTTC.

The chain employs TRBV14 and TRBJ2-1; 12 bases align to TRBD2. CDR3 size: 16 residues. CDR1 and CDR2 from the germline V gene are SGHDN and FVKESK. Losses at the gene ends were 5 bases for V and 4 bases for J; bases not matched to a gene: 6. As DNA, the CDR3 is TGTGCCAGCAGCGAACTAGCGGGAGGACTATACAATGAGCAGTTCTTC. It codes for CASSELAGGLYNEQFF.

This chain uses TRBV4-3 with TRBJ2-3; D remains ambiguous. The CDR3 has 18 amino acids. Germline lookup yields CDR1 LGHNA and CDR2 YSLEER. Deletions cut 1 base from V and 5 bases from J, with 22 bases between. Written as DNA, the CDR3 is TGCGCCAGCAGCCAAGTTTATTACGGAGACTTAGGCAGAGATACGCAGTATTTT. This sequence encodes CASSQVYYGDLGRDTQYF.

V usage is TRBV30 and J usage is TRBJ1-5; no clear D. Germline V gives CDR1 GTSNPN, CDR2 SVGIG (reference sequence). The CDR3 runs 15 residues. The ends were cut back, 3 bases at V and 4 bases at J, with 16 bases in the middle. The CDR3 region has the DNA TGTGCCTGGAGGTCCCCTTGGGGAGGAAATCAGCCCCAGCATTTT. This codes for CAWRSPWGGNQPQHF.

This clone has a single count. The chain combines TRBV19 with TRBJ2-3; the match to TRBD2 covers 14 bases. The V and J ends lost 3 bases and 7 bases, in that order; junction bases with no gene match: 3. CDR3 length: 15 amino acids. CDR1 and CDR2 from the germline V gene are LNHDA and SQIVND (reference sequence). The CDR3 loop is CASSIGTSGSYTQYF. The CDR3 nucleotides are TGTGCCAGTAGTATCGGGACTAGCGGGAGCTATACGCAGTATTTT.

The CDR3 coding sequence is TGCGCCAGCAGCTTGGCTAGCGGGCCGAACACCGGGGAGCTGTTTTTT. It encodes CASSLASGPNTGELFF. V usage is TRBV5-1 and J usage is TRBJ2-2; 8 bases align to TRBD2. CDR1 SGHRS and CDR2 YFSETQ come from the germline V gene. This CDR3 has 16 residues. Trimming at V came to 0 bases and at J to 0 bases, leaving 1 base not matched to a gene.

The gene calls are TRBV27 and TRBJ2-5; the match to TRBD1 covers 8 bases. V lost 10 bases, J lost 1 base, and 8 bases stayed unmatched. Germline CDR1 and CDR2: MNHEY and SMNVEV (reference sequence). This CDR3 is built from 14 residues. CDR3 sequence reads: CAKRQGFAQETQYF. In DNA form, the CDR3 reads TGTGCCAAAAGACAGGGGTTTGCCCAAGAGACCCAGTACTTC.

The V gene is TRBV6-1, the J gene TRBJ2-7, with D possibly being TRBD2 (6 bases). Trimming took 2 bases from V and 3 from J, leaving 14 bases between them. In germline, CDR1 is MNHNS, CDR2 SASEGT. The CDR3 length is 15 residues. The CDR3 nucleotides read TGTGCCAGCAGTGAACTGCGGGATTACCGCTACGAGCAGTACTTC. Protein sequence: CASSELRDYRYEQYF.

CDR3 region: CAISEPLLGQGYEQYF. CDR3 DNA: TGTGCCATCAGTGAGCCCCTCCTGGGACAGGGTTACGAGCAGTACTTC. The chain links TRBV10-3 to TRBJ2-7; 9 bases are shared with TRBD1. The ends lost 2 bases at V and 4 bases at J; junction bases unmatched: 9. CDR3 length: 16 amino acids. CDR1 is ENHRY and CDR2 is SYGVKD in the germline V gene.

This sequence joins TRBV2 and TRBJ2-2, with TRBD2 as a possible D gene (6 bases). Trimming took off 6 bases at V and 0 bases at J, with 14 bases between the two ends. Germline CDR1 is SNHLY and CDR2 is FYNNEI. The length of the CDR3 is 16 residues. This CDR3 is CASSQLGGTNTGELFF. In nucleotides, the CDR3 is TGTGCCAGCAGCCAGCTGGGGGGAACGAACACCGGGGAGCTGTTTTTT.

The rearrangement joins TRBV19 to TRBJ1-2; D is ambiguous. Deletions cut 0 bases from V and 7 bases from J, with 24 bases between. Germline CDR1 is LNHDA and CDR2 is SQIVND (reference sequence). CDR3 size: 18 residues. For the CDR3, the DNA is TGTGCCAGTAGTATAGATCTGTCAGGAGGGTCATCTATGGTTGGCTACACCTTC. Residues: CASSIDLSGGSSMVGYTF.

The V gene is TRBV27, the J gene TRBJ1-4; D is unclear. V was trimmed by 6 bases and J by 4 bases, leaving 3 bases between them. The germline CDR1 and CDR2 sequences are MNHEY and SMNVEV (reference sequence). The CDR3 runs 11 residues. The CDR3 loop reads CASSYNEKLFF. The CDR3, as DNA: TGTGCCAGCAGCTATAATGAAAAACTGTTTTTT.

The chain couples TRBV4-2 to TRBJ2-2; D is perhaps TRBD1 (6 bases). This CDR3 is 15 amino acids long. Between the trimmed V and J ends, which lost 4 bases and 7 bases, there was a span of 16 bases. Germline V lookup: CDR1 LGHNA, CDR2 YNFKEQ. CDR3 region: CASSLRQAPVGELFF. Here the CDR3 DNA reads TGTGCCAGCAGCCTAAGACAGGCGCCCGTCGGGGAGCTGTTTTTT.

This chain uses TRBV9 with TRBJ2-3, with D possibly being TRBD2 (5 bases). The germline V gene encodes CDR1 SGDLS and CDR2 YYNGEE. Deletions cut 0 bases from V and 0 bases from J, with 8 bases between. This CDR3 is 15 amino acids long. CDR3 in DNA: TGTGCCAGCAGCGTAGATCAGCGGAGCACAGATACGCAGTATTTT. This sequence encodes CASSVDQRSTDTQYF.

This chain joins TRBV5-8 and TRBJ1-3, with 7 bases that match TRBD1. V was clipped by 3 bases and J by 2 bases; unmatched bases: 5. The CDR3 contains 15 residues. Germline-derived CDR1 and CDR2 are SGHTS and YDEGEE. CDR3 in amino acids: CASSSGTEPGNTIYF. The CDR3 coding sequence is TGTGCCAGCAGCTCTGGGACAGAGCCTGGAAACACCATATATTTT.

This clone was counted once. The V call is TRBV14, the J call TRBJ2-7; TRBD2 is a possible D gene (6 bases). The CDR3 has 14 residues. V was pared by 1 base and J by 7 bases, with 14 bases between. CDR1 is SGHDN, CDR2 FVKESK, per germline. CDR3 amino acids: CASSQVSGVQEQYF. In nucleotides, the CDR3 is TGTGCCAGCAGCCAAGTTTCGGGAGTTCAAGAGCAGTACTTC.

The genes are TRBV9 and TRBJ2-3; 8 positions match TRBD2. The V segment lost 0 bases and the J segment 1 base; nucleotides outside the gene matches: 1. The CDR3 sequence is 15 residues long. Germline V CDR1 and CDR2: SGDLS, YYNGEE. CDR3 nucleotides: TGTGCCAGCAGCGTAGCGGGGGGGCGCACAGATACGCAGTATTTT. Encoded protein: CASSVAGGRTDTQYF.

Only a few counts were recorded for this clone. The V gene is TRBV15, the J gene TRBJ1-5; tentatively, D is TRBD1 (6 bases). Germline V gene lookup returns CDR1 LNHNV and CDR2 YYDKDF (reference sequence). This CDR3 region has 16 residues. The V gene lost 0 bases and the J gene lost 0 bases, with 9 bases spanning the gap. For the CDR3, the DNA is TGTGCCACCAGCAGAGAGGGGGCAAATAGCAATCAGCCCCAGCATTTT. Translation gives CATSREGANSNQPQHF.

The chain uses TRBV5-1 and TRBJ1-4, with unresolved D. This CDR3 is 13 amino acids long. Per the germline V gene, CDR1 is SGHRS and CDR2 is YFSETQ. The ends were cut back, 4 bases at V and 8 bases at J, with 12 bases in the middle. The CDR3, as DNA: TGCGCCAGCAGCGTGGCCGAGAGGGAAAAACTGTTTTTT. Protein sequence: CASSVAEREKLFF.

V and J are TRBV5-5 and TRBJ1-2; D is perhaps TRBD1 (6 bases). Deletions cut 3 bases from V and 1 base from J, with 10 bases between. CDR1 and CDR2 from the germline V gene are SGHKS and YYEKEE (reference sequence). The CDR3 spans 14 residues. The CDR3 DNA sequence: TGTGCCAGCAGCTCCGGGACACTTAACTATGGCTACACCTTC. As protein: CASSSGTLNYGYTF. Drawing the rest from reference TRBV5-5 and TRBJ1-2, the complete variable domain is DAGVTQSPTHLIKTRGQQVTLRCSPISGHKSVSWYQQVLGQGPQFIFQYYEKEERGRGNFPDRFSARQFPNYSSELNVNALLLGDSALYLCASSSGTLNYGYTFGSGTRLTVV.

This clone has just a few counts. The chain employs TRBV5-1 and TRBJ2-7; D perhaps matches TRBD1 (6 bases). CDR1 and CDR2 (germline): SGHRS, YFSETQ. The length of the CDR3 is 14 residues. V was shortened by 1 base and J by 5 bases, with 13 bases between the two germline ends. CDR3 sequence (DNA): TGCGCCAGCAGCTTGAGCCCAGGGGTCGACGAGCAGTACTTC. It translates to CASSLSPGVDEQYF.